This TCR beta chain was found in a study of cytomegalovirus exposure and HLA in healthy donors. CDR1 SNHLY and CDR2 FYNNEI come from the germline V gene. The V and J ends lost 4 bases and 7 bases, in that order; junction bases with no gene match: 10. The CDR3 is made up of 16 amino acids. PCR was performed using 60 Vbeta and 13 Jbeta primers. TCRdb's table, derived via immunoSEQ multiplex PCR, lists solely in-frame clones and lacks some. The sample yields more than 85,000 clones, 73% seen once. The sequence was collected from a man between 35 and 55 years old in good health and CMV-seronegative. The material sequenced was PBMCs. The V gene is TRBV2, the J gene TRBJ2-4, with 10 bases that match TRBD1. The CDR3 DNA reads TGTGCCAGCAGTGCCGACAGGGGGCCGATTCTCAACATTCAGTACTTC. The encoded protein is CASSADRGPILNIQYF.